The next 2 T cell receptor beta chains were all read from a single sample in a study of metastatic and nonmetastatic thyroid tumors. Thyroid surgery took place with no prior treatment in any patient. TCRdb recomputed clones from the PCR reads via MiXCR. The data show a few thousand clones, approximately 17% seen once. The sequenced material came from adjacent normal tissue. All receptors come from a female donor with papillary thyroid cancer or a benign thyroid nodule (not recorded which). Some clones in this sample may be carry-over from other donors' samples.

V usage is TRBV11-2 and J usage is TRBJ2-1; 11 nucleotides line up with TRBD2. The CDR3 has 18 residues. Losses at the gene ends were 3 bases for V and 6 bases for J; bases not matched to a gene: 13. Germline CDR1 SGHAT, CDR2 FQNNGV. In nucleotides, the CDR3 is TGTGCCAGCAGCTTCTACTCTAGCGGGGGGTCCCTAACCAATGAGCAGTTCTTC. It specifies CASSFYSSGGSLTNEQFF. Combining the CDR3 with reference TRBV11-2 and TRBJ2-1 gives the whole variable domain EAGVAQSPRYKIIEKRQSVAFWCNPISGHATLYWYQQILGQGPKLLIQFQNNGVVDDSQLPKDRFSAERLKGVDSTLKIQPAKLEDSAVYLCASSFYSSGGSLTNEQFFGPGTRLTVL.

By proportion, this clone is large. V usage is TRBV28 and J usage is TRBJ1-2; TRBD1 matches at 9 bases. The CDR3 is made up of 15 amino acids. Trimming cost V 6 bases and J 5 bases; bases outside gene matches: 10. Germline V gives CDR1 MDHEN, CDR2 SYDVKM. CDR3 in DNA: TGTGCCAGCAGACCCACAGGGGGCGGGTGGTATGGCTACACCTTC. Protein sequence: CASRPTGGGWYGYTF.